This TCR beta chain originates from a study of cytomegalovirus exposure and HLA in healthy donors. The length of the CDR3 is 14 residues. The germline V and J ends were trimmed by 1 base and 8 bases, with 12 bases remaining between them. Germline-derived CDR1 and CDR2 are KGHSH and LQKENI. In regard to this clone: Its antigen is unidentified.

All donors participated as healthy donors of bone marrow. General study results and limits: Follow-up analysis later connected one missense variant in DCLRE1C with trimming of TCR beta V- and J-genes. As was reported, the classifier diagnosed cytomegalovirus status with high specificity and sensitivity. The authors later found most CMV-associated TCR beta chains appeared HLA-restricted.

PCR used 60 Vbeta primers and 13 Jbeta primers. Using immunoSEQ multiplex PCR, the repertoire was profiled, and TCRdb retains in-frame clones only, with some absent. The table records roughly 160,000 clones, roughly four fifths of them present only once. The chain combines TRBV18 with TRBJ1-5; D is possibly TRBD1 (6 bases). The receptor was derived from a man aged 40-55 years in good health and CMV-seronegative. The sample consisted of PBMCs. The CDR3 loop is CASSPLQGAEPQHF. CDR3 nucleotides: TGTGCCAGCTCACCACTACAGGGAGCGGAGCCCCAGCATTTT. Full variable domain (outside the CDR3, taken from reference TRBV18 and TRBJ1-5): NAGVMQNPRHLVRRRGQEARLRCSPMKGHSHVYWYRQLPEEGLKFMVYLQKENIIDESGMPKERFSAEFPKEGPSILRIQQVVRGDSAAYFCASSPLQGAEPQHFGDGTRLSIL.